This T cell receptor (beta chain) came from a study of T cells after yellow fever vaccination. Study context: The authors prepared low-cell-number fractions using SMART-Seq v4 Ultra Low Input.

One entry per CDR3 protein results from TCRdb running MiXCR on the 5' RACE reads. Of around 500,000 distinct CDR3 sequences in the sample, 21% were seen once. In its sample, this clonotype was seen many times. Its target is unknown. Trimming at V came to 4 bases and at J to 0 bases, leaving 5 bases not matched to a gene. This CDR3 region has 18 residues. The germline CDR1 and CDR2 sequences are LGHDT and YNNKEL (reference sequence). The study, taken as a whole, reports: Peaking on day 5 versus 15, the secondary response was faster but weaker.

The TCR originated in a man aged 18 to 29 who received the YFV17D yellow fever vaccine. The chain couples TRBV3-1 to TRBJ2-2; TRBD2 aligns across 13 bases. The source material was PBMCs, sampled roughly 20 days after the first yellow fever vaccination. CDR3 sequence reads: CASSPGLAGVSNTGELFF. DNA for the CDR3: TGTGCCAGCAGCCCCGGACTAGCGGGGGTCTCGAACACCGGGGAGCTGTTTTTT. The whole variable domain, filled in from reference TRBV3-1 and TRBJ2-2, reads DTAVSQTPKYLVTQMGNDKSIKCEQNLGHDTMYWYKQDSKKFLKIMFSYNNKELIINETVPNRFSPKSPDKAHLNLHINSLELGDSAVYFCASSPGLAGVSNTGELFFGEGSRLTVL.